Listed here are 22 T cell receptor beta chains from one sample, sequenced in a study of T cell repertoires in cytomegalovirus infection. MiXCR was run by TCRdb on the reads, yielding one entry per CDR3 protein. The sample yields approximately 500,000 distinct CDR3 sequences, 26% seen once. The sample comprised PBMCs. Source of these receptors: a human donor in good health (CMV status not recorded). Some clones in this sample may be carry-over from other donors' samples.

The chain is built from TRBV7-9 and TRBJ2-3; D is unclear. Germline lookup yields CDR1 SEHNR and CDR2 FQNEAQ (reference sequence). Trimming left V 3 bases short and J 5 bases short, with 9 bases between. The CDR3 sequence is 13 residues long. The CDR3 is CASSFARLDTQYF. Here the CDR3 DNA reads TGTGCCAGCAGCTTCGCTCGGTTAGATACGCAGTATTTT.

The CDR3 nucleotides read TGCAGTGCTAGCGGGGGGACTAGCTACAATGAGCAGTTCTTC. Its translation is CSASGGTSYNEQFF. The chain is built from TRBV20-1 and TRBJ2-1; 8 nucleotides agree with TRBD2. The V gene's germline CDR1 is DFQATT and CDR2 SNEGSKA (reference sequence). CDR3 length equals 14 residues. V was pared by 3 bases and J by 3 bases, with 4 bases of the junction left unmatched.

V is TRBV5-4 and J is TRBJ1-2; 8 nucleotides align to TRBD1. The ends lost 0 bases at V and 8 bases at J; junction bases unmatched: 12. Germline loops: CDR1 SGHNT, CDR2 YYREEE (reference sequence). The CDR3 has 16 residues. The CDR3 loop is CASSLAYGQGVNGYTF. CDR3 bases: TGTGCCAGCAGCTTGGCCTACGGACAGGGTGTTAACGGCTACACCTTC.

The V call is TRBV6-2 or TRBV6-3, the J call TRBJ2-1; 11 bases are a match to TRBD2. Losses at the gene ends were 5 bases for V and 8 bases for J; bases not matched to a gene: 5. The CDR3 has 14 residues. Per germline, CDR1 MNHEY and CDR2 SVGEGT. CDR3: CASSRLAGRDEQFF. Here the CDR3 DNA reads TGTGCCAGCAGTCGACTAGCGGGACGCGATGAGCAGTTCTTC.

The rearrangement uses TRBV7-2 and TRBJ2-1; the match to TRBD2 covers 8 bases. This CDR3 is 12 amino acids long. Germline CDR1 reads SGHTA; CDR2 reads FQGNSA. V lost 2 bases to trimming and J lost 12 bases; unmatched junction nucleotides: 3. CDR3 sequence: CASSLTSGGQFF. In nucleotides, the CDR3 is TGTGCCAGCAGCTTAACTAGCGGAGGGCAGTTCTTC.

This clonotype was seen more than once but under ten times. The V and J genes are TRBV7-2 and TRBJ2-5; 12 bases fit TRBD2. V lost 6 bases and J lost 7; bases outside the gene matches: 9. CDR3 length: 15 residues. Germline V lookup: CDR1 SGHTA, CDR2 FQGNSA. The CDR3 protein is CASRSGLAGRGTQYF. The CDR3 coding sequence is TGTGCCAGCAGATCCGGACTAGCGGGACGGGGGACCCAGTACTTC.

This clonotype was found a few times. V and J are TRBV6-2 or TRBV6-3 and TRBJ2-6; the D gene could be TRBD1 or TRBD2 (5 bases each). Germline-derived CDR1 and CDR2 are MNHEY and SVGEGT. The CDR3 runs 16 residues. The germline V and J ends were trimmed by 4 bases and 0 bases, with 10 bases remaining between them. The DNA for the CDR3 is TGTGCCAGCAGTTGGGACCACAGCTCTGGGGCCAACGTCCTGACTTTC. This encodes CASSWDHSSGANVLTF.

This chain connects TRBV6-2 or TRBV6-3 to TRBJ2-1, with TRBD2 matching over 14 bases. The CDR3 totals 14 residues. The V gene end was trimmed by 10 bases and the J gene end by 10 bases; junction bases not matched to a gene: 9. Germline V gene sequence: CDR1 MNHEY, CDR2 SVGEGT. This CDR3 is CATGGLAGVGEQFF. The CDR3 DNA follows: TGTGCCACCGGGGGACTAGCGGGAGTAGGGGAGCAGTTCTTC.

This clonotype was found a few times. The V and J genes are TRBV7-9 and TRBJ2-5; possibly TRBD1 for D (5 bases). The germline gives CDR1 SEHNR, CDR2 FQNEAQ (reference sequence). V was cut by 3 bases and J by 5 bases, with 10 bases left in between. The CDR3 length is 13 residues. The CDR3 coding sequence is TGTGCCAGCAGCTTTACACAGGTTGAGACCCAGTACTTC. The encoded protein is CASSFTQVETQYF.

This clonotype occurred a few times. The CDR3 loop reads CASSPLGWTGHTEAFF. CDR3 coding DNA: TGCGCCAGCAGCCCCCTGGGATGGACAGGGCATACTGAAGCTTTCTTT. V usage is TRBV4-1 and J usage is TRBJ1-1; TRBD1 aligns across 8 bases. Germline CDR1 and CDR2: MGHRA and YSYEKL. V shed 4 bases, J shed 5 bases, and the junction held 12 bases outside the gene matches. The CDR3 is 16 amino acids.

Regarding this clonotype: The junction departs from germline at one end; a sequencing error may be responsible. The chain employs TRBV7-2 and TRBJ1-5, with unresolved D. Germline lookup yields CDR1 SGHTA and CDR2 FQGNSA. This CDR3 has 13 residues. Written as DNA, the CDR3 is TGTGCCTGCAGCCGCGCCATCGATCAGCCCCAGCATTTT. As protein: CACSRAIDQPQHF.

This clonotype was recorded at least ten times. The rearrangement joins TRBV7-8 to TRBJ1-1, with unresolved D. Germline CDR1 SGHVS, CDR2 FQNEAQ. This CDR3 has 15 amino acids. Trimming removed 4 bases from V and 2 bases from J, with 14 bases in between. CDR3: CASSSQVLPNTEAFF. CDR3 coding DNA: TGTGCCAGCAGCTCCCAGGTTCTACCCAACACTGAAGCTTTCTTT.

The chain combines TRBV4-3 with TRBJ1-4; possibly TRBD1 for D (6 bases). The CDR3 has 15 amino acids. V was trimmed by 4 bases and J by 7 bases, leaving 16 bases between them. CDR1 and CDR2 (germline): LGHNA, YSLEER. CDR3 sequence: CASSPRGDGGEKLFF. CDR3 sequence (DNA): TGCGCCAGCAGCCCTAGGGGGGACGGTGGTGAAAAACTGTTTTTT.

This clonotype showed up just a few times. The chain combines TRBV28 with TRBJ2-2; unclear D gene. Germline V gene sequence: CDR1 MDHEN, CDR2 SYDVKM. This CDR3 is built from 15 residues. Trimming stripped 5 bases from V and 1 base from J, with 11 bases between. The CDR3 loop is CASSPRTGNTGELFF. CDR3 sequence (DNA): TGTGCCAGCAGTCCCCGGACGGGGAACACCGGGGAGCTGTTTTTT.

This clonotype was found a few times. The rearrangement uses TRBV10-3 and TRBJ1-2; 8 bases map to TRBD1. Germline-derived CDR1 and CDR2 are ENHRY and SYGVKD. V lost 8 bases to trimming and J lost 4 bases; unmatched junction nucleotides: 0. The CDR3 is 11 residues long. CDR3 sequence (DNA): TGTGCCATCGGGACAGGCTATGGCTACACCTTC. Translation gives CAIGTGYGYTF.

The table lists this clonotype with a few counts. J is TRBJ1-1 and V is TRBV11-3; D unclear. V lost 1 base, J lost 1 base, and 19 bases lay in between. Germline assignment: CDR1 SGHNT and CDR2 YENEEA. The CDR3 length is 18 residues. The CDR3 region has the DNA TGTGCCAGCAGCTTAGGGTCGACACTGGGAATCACGAACACTGAAGCTTTCTTT. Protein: CASSLGSTLGITNTEAFF.

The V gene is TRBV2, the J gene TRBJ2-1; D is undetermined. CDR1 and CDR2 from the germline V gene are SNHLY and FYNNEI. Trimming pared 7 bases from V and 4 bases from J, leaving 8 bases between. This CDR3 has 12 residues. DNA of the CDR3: TGTGCCAGCATGAGTAGATACAATGAGCAGTTCTTC. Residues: CASMSRYNEQFF. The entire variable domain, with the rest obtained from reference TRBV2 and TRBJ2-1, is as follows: EPEVTQTPSHQVTQMGQEVILRCVPISNHLYFYWYRQILGQKVEFLVSFYNNEISEKSEIFDDQFSVERPDGSNFTLKIRSTKLEDSAMYFCASMSRYNEQFFGPGTRLTVL.

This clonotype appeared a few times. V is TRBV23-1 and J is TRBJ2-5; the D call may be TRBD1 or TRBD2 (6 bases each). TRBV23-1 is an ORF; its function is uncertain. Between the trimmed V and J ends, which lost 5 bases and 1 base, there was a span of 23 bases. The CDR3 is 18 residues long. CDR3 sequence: CASSKGQRVVNSQETQYF. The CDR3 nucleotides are TGCGCCAGCAGTAAAGGACAGCGGGTGGTGAATTCCCAAGAGACCCAGTACTTC.

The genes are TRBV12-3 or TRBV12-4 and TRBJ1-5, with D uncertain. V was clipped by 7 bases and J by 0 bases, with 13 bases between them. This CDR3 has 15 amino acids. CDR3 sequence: CASTPVGNSNQPQHF. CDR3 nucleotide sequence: TGTGCCAGCACCCCAGTTGGGAATAGCAATCAGCCCCAGCATTTT.

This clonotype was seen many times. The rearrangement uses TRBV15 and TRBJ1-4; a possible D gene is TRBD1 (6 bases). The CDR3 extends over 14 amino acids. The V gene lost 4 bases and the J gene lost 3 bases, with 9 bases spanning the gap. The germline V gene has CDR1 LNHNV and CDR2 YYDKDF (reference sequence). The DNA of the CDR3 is TGTGCCACCAGCACAGGGGAGCCTAATGAAAAACTGTTTTTT. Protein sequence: CATSTGEPNEKLFF. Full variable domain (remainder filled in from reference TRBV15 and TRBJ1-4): DAMVIQNPRYQVTQFGKPVTLSCSQTLNHNVMYWYQQKSSQAPKLLFHYYDKDFNNEADTPDNFQSRRPNTSFCFLDIRSPGLGDTAMYLCATSTGEPNEKLFFGSGTQLSVL.

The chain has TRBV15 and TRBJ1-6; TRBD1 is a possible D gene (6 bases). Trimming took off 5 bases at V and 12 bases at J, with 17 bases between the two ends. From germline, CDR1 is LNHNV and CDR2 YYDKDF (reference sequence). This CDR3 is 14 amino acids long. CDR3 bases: TGTGCCACCAGCGGAAGTACAGGGACCTTACCCCTCCACTTT. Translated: CATSGSTGTLPLHF.

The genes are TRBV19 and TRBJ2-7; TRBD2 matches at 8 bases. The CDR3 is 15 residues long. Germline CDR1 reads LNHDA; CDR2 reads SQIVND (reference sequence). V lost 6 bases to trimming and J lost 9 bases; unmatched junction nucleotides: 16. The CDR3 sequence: CASRASGTSDSWQYF. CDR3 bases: TGTGCCAGTAGAGCCTCCGGGACTAGTGACTCTTGGCAGTACTTC.